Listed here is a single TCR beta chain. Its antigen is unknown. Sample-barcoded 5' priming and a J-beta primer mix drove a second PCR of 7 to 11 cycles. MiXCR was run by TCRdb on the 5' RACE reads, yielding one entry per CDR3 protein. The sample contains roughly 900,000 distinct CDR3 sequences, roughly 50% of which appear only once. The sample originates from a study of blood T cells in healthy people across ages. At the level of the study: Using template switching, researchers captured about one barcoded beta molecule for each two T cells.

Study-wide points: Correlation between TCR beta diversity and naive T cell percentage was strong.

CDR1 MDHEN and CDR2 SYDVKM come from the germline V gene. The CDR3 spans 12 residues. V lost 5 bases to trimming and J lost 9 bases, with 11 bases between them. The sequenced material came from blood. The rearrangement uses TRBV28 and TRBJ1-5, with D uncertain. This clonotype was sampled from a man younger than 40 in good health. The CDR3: CASSGVRWPQHF. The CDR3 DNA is TGTGCCAGCAGTGGAGTCCGGTGGCCCCAGCATTTT.